Included here is one TCR beta chain sequence, with context. Method: immunoSEQ multiplex PCR; TCRdb's copy keeps in-frame clones and lacks some. This repertoire shows roughly 480,000 clones, around 80% found once; its top ten account for more than 10%. This entry is derived from a study of shared clonotypes between healthy human individuals. CDR1 SGHVS and CDR2 FNYEAQ come from the germline V gene. V lost 1 base to trimming and J lost 7 bases; unmatched junction nucleotides: 13. The CDR3 length is 17 residues. This chain joins TRBV7-6 and TRBJ2-7; 10 nucleotides agree with TRBD2. The specimen was PBMCs. The receptor was isolated from a woman between 40 and 50 years old in good health. Some clones in this sample may be carry-over from other donors' samples. The CDR3 nucleotides read TGTGCCAGCAGCTTAGGAGCGGGAGGGCCCTCCGGGGGTGAGCAGTACTTC. The encoded protein is CASSLGAGGPSGGEQYF.